This T cell receptor beta chain was observed in a study of CD8 T cells in ankylosing spondylitis. CDR3 length: 17 residues. The V gene end was trimmed by 5 bases and the J gene end by 5 bases; junction bases not matched to a gene: 13. Germline-derived CDR1 and CDR2 are SGDLS and YYNGEE. The TCR beta libraries were generated through quantitative 5'-RACE incorporating molecular barcodes. Each CDR3 protein gets one entry after TCRdb re-called the 5' RACE reads with MiXCR. This table holds about 42,000 distinct CDR3 sequences, around 2.8% found once. This clonotype was seen many times. Antigen specificity is unknown. Overall study results and limits: Relatively rare in peripheral blood, disease-linked clones were also CD8+. Significant enrichment of disease-linked clones was reportedly seen in matched ankylosing spondylitis synovial fluid. What appeared characteristic of ankylosing spondylitis blood was a TCR beta motif of about eight highly homologous variants.

The TCR sequence derives from a male donor with ankylosing spondylitis or in good health (not recorded which). Sequenced input: blood, either unsorted or a sorted T cell fraction (not recorded which). The chain has TRBV9 and TRBJ2-3, with 11 bases aligning to TRBD1. The CDR3 DNA is TGTGCCAGCAGTGGAGGACCAGGACAGGGGGCCAGAGATACGCAGTATTTT. It encodes CASSGGPGQGARDTQYF.